This entry lists 31 T cell receptor beta chains sequenced from one sample in a study of shared clonotypes between healthy human individuals. Generated by immunoSEQ multiplex PCR, the TCRdb table keeps only in-frame clones and is missing some. Of around 500,000 clones in the sample, approximately 81% were seen once. Sequenced input: PBMCs. The receptors derive from a woman aged 40 to 55 in good health. Some clones in this sample may be carry-over from other donors' samples.

As to this clone: In the same sample, other DNA sequences code for this CDR3. The rearrangement joins TRBV5-1 to TRBJ2-7; 11 bases align to TRBD2. V lost 4 bases to trimming and J lost 3 bases; unmatched junction nucleotides: 6. This CDR3 is built from 15 residues. CDR1 SGHRS and CDR2 YFSETQ come from the germline V gene. CDR3 amino acids: CASSGGTSGIYEQYF. The CDR3 nucleotides read TGCGCCAGCAGCGGGGGGACTAGCGGAATCTACGAGCAGTACTTC. The entire variable domain, with the rest obtained from reference TRBV5-1 and TRBJ2-7, is as follows: KAGVTQTPRYLIKTRGQQVTLSCSPISGHRSVSWYQQTPGQGLQFLFEYFSETQRNKGNFPGRFSGRQFSNSRSEMNVSTLELGDSALYLCASSGGTSGIYEQYFGPGTRLTVT.

This chain joins TRBV11-2 and TRBJ1-2, with D unclear. CDR1 and CDR2 from the germline V gene are SGHAT and FQNNGV. Trimming cost V 0 bases and J 7 bases, with 9 bases left between them. The CDR3 sequence is 13 residues long. This CDR3 is CASSLDRFVGYTF. The CDR3 DNA reads as TGTGCCAGCAGCTTAGACAGGTTCGTTGGCTACACCTTC.

The V gene is TRBV5-1, the J gene TRBJ1-4, with D perhaps TRBD1 (5 bases). CDR3 length: 15 amino acids. From germline, CDR1 is SGHRS and CDR2 YFSETQ. V was trimmed by 4 bases and J by 0 bases, leaving 10 bases between them. The CDR3 bases are TGCGCCAGCAGCCGGGACGACGCAACTAATGAAAAACTGTTTTTT. This sequence encodes CASSRDDATNEKLFF.

V is TRBV4-2 and J is TRBJ1-5; D possibly corresponds to TRBD1 (5 bases). Germline V lookup: CDR1 LGHNA, CDR2 YNFKEQ. This CDR3 contains 16 residues. Trimming took 3 bases from V and 2 from J, leaving 14 bases between them. DNA for the CDR3: TGTGCCAGCAGCCAGGGTGGGGCAGCGGGCAATCAGCCCCAGCATTTT. Its protein product is CASSQGGAAGNQPQHF.

The chain couples TRBV5-4 to TRBJ2-2, with 8 bases lining up with TRBD2. V gave up 4 bases and J gave up 6 bases; unmatched junction bases: 5. The germline gives CDR1 SGHNT, CDR2 YYREEE (reference sequence). The length of the CDR3 is 14 residues. The CDR3 loop is CASSLGLGAGELFF. In DNA, the CDR3 is TGTGCCAGCAGCCTGGGACTAGGGGCCGGGGAGCTGTTTTTT.

The chain employs TRBV14 and TRBJ1-1; tentative D call: TRBD1 (6 bases). The CDR3 has 15 residues. Germline V CDR1 and CDR2: SGHDN, FVKESK. V was pared by 4 bases and J by 1 base, with 13 bases between. The CDR3: CASSPRTAWNTEAFF. The CDR3 DNA follows: TGTGCCAGCAGCCCTCGGACAGCCTGGAACACTGAAGCTTTCTTT. The variable domain in full, with the rest retrieved from reference TRBV14 and TRBJ1-1, is EAGVTQFPSHSVIEKGQTVTLRCDPISGHDNLYWYRRVMGKEIKFLLHFVKESKQDESGMPNNRFLAERTGGTYSTLKVQPAELEDSGVYFCASSPRTAWNTEAFFGQGTRLTVV.

The J gene is TRBJ2-7, the V gene TRBV7-3; no definite D call. V was shortened by 5 bases and J by 2 bases, with 13 bases between the two germline ends. The CDR3 is made up of 14 amino acids. Germline V lookup: CDR1 SGHTA, CDR2 FQGTGA. CDR3 sequence: CASSLPWQAYEQYF. CDR3 coding DNA: TGTGCCAGCAGCCTACCTTGGCAGGCCTACGAGCAGTACTTC.

This clone was detected once. V gene TRBV7-2 combines with J gene TRBJ1-1; possibly TRBD1 for D (6 bases). Germline V gene sequence: CDR1 SGHTA, CDR2 FQGNSA. V dropped 1 base and J dropped 0 bases, with 15 bases sitting between them. This CDR3 has 17 amino acids. The CDR3 DNA follows: TGTGCCAGCAGCTTAGGGACAGTTGGATTGATGAACACTGAAGCTTTCTTT. This codes for CASSLGTVGLMNTEAFF.

This chain links TRBV6-5 with TRBJ2-2; D might be TRBD2 (6 bases). Trimming removed 7 bases at V and 7 bases at J, with 13 bases between. The CDR3 totals 13 residues. Germline V lookup: CDR1 MNHEY, CDR2 SVGAGI. The CDR3 DNA follows: TGTGCCAGCACCGTCTTGGAGGGCGGGGAGCTGTTTTTT. Translation: CASTVLEGGELFF.

Worth noting for this clone: A far larger clone is one nucleotide away, so this likely arose from a read error. The rearrangement uses TRBV6-1 and TRBJ2-5; TRBD1 matches at 11 bases. The junction had 7 bases not matched to a gene; V was cut back by 5 bases and J by 8 bases. The germline gives CDR1 MNHNS, CDR2 SASEGT. The CDR3 runs 14 residues. This chain's CDR3 is CASSTGTGGDTQYF. CDR3 DNA sequence: TGTGCCAGCAGTACGGGGACAGGGGGAGATACCCAGTACTTC.

As DNA, the CDR3 is TGTGCCAGCAGGAGACAGGGGAATAATGAAAAACTGTTTTTT. Translation gives CASRRQGNNEKLFF. V gene TRBV28 combines with J gene TRBJ1-4; 8 bases line up with TRBD1. V was pared by 6 bases and J by 4 bases, with 4 bases of the junction left unmatched. CDR1 and CDR2 (germline): MDHEN, SYDVKM. The CDR3 spans 14 residues.

The rearrangement uses TRBV7-8 and TRBJ1-3; D ambiguous. Germline CDR1 and CDR2: SGHVS and FQNEAQ. The CDR3 totals 13 residues. Trimming removed 5 bases at V and 2 bases at J, with 7 bases between. CDR3 bases: TGTGCCAGCAGCCCGAGGACTGGAAACACCATATATTTT. Protein: CASSPRTGNTIYF.

The chain carries TRBV18 and TRBJ2-1; tentative D call: TRBD2 (6 bases). The germline V gene has CDR1 KGHSH and CDR2 LQKENI. CDR3 length: 16 residues. Trimming took off 3 bases at V and 7 bases at J, with 19 bases between the two ends. CDR3 loop: CASSPPIGGSENEQFF. The CDR3 DNA reads TGTGCCAGCTCACCCCCCATTGGAGGGTCGGAAAATGAGCAGTTCTTC.

This chain uses TRBV2 with TRBJ2-2; D remains ambiguous. V was cut by 0 bases and J by 4 bases, with 9 bases left in between. The length of the CDR3 is 15 residues. Germline V gene sequence: CDR1 SNHLY, CDR2 FYNNEI. The DNA for the CDR3 is TGTGCCAGCAGTGAAGCCCGGGTCGCCACCGGGGAGCTGTTTTTT. This sequence encodes CASSEARVATGELFF.

The chain has TRBV5-5 and TRBJ1-5; D gene ambiguous. The CDR3 totals 18 residues. V lost 0 bases, J lost 1 base, and 17 bases lay in between. Germline assignment: CDR1 SGHKS and CDR2 YYEKEE (reference sequence). The CDR3 sequence: CASSLEPAREVSNQPQHF. The CDR3 coding sequence is TGTGCCAGCAGCTTGGAGCCGGCCCGAGAGGTCAGCAATCAGCCCCAGCATTTT.

The CDR3: CASMVGAAGANVLTF. In DNA, the CDR3 is TGTGCCAGTATGGTTGGGGCCGCTGGGGCCAACGTCCTGACTTTC. V is TRBV19 and J is TRBJ2-6, with a weak D call TRBD1 (5 bases). Germline V gives CDR1 LNHDA, CDR2 SQIVND (reference sequence). The CDR3 sequence is 15 residues long. Trimming removed 7 bases from V and 2 bases from J, with 12 bases in between.

The chain uses TRBV5-1 and TRBJ1-5; 7 bases map to TRBD1. This CDR3 is 16 amino acids long. Trimming took 4 bases from V and 4 from J; bases not matched to a gene: 11. Germline CDR1 reads SGHRS; CDR2 reads YFSETQ. Here the CDR3 DNA reads TGCGCCAGCAGCCCAACCACAGGGGTGGAAAATCAGCCCCAGCATTTT. It is translated as CASSPTTGVENQPQHF.

For this clone: This is likely an artifact of a read error, given a far larger clone one base away. Additional DNA sequences in this sample encode the identical CDR3. This chain joins TRBV29-1 and TRBJ1-1; 10 positions match TRBD1. CDR3 length: 13 residues. CDR1 SQVTM and CDR2 ANQGSEA come from the germline V gene. CDR3 region: CSGGQGRDTEAFF. The CDR3 DNA sequence: TGCAGCGGGGGACAGGGGAGGGACACTGAAGCCTTCTTT.

This clone was observed a single time. This likely stems from a read error, as it lies one base from a far larger clone. The V and J genes are TRBV28 and TRBJ2-5; D remains ambiguous. Germline V gene lookup returns CDR1 MDHEN and CDR2 SYDVKM. The length of the CDR3 is 18 residues. The CDR3 here is CANSSLSSPKGPEETQYF. In DNA, the CDR3 is TGTGCCAACAGTTCCCTCTCCTCCCCCAAGGGTCCTGAAGAGACCCAGTACTTC.

To note about this clone: A far larger clone is one base from this, pointing to a likely read error. Other nucleotide sequences from this sample produce the same CDR3. The CDR3 is CASSLTAETQYF. The DNA of the CDR3 is TGCGCCAGCAGCCTAACAGCCGAGACTCAGTACTTC. The V gene is TRBV5-1, the J gene TRBJ2-5; D not certain. This CDR3 region has 12 residues. Germline V gene sequence: CDR1 SGHRS, CDR2 YFSETQ.

J is TRBJ2-1 and V is TRBV18; possibly TRBD2 for D (6 bases). The germline V gene has CDR1 KGHSH and CDR2 LQKENI. The CDR3 runs to 18 residues. Trimming pared 0 bases from V and 3 bases from J, leaving 18 bases between. DNA for the CDR3: TGTGCCAGCTCACCACCAATTGGGAAGACTAGTGTCTACAATGAGCAGTTCTTC. This sequence encodes CASSPPIGKTSVYNEQFF. The full variable domain, completed using reference TRBV18 and TRBJ2-1, is NAGVMQNPRHLVRRRGQEARLRCSPMKGHSHVYWYRQLPEEGLKFMVYLQKENIIDESGMPKERFSAEFPKEGPSILRIQQVVRGDSAAYFCASSPPIGKTSVYNEQFFGPGTRLTVL.

Concerning this clone: Only one base separates this from a far larger clonotype, so it likely reflects a read error. The sample has other DNA sequences that encode this CDR3 too. The CDR3 nucleotides are TGTGCCAGCAGCCTCCTGGTGAACACAGGGGAGCTGTTTTTT. It specifies CASSLLVNTGELFF. The chain employs TRBV11-3 and TRBJ2-2, with no clear D. Germline-derived CDR1 and CDR2 are SGHNT and YENEEA. The CDR3 runs to 14 residues.

This clone was recorded many times. The genes are TRBV5-1 and TRBJ2-3; TRBD1 agrees at 7 bases. The CDR3 consists of 15 residues. With V trimmed by 4 bases and J by 0 bases, 5 bases remained unmatched. In germline, CDR1 is SGHRS, CDR2 YFSETQ. CDR3 sequence: CASSAPGGSTDTQYF. Written as DNA, the CDR3 is TGCGCCAGCAGCGCGCCAGGGGGAAGCACAGATACGCAGTATTTT.

The chain carries TRBV6-5 and TRBJ1-5; D gene uncertain. CDR3 length: 15 residues. Germline V gene data show CDR1 as MNHEY and CDR2 as SVGAGI. V gave up 4 bases and J gave up 1 base, with 11 bases separating them. The chain's CDR3 is CASSSLVGSNQPQHF. The CDR3, as DNA: TGTGCCAGCAGTTCCCTCGTTGGAAGCAATCAGCCCCAGCATTTT.

Comment on this clone: With a far larger clone one base away, a read error is the likely cause. The identical CDR3 is also encoded by other nucleotide sequences in the sample. CDR3 residues: CASSGAGGSETQYF. The CDR3 bases are TGTGCCAGCAGTGGAGCGGGGGGATCAGAGACCCAGTACTTC. The chain recombines TRBV6-1 with TRBJ2-5; TRBD2 aligns across 9 bases. The CDR3 is made up of 14 amino acids. The germline CDR1 and CDR2 sequences are MNHNS and SASEGT. V was clipped by 4 bases and J by 4 bases; unmatched bases: 4.

This clone is termed medium-sized (0.01 to 0.1%). Distinct nucleotide sequences in the sample also encode this CDR3. CDR3 amino acids: CASSLGGVSEQYF. CDR3 DNA sequence: TGTGCCAGCAGCTTAGGAGGGGTTAGCGAGCAGTACTTC. This sequence joins TRBV11-1 and TRBJ2-7, with D perhaps matching TRBD1 or TRBD2 (5 bases each). The CDR3 sequence is 13 residues long. CDR1 is SGHAT and CDR2 is FQDESV in the germline V gene (reference sequence). Trimming cost V 1 base and J 6 bases, with 10 bases left between them.

V gene TRBV9 combines with J gene TRBJ2-1; TRBD2 might be the D (5 bases). CDR1 is SGDLS, CDR2 YYNGEE, per germline. V was shortened by 0 bases and J by 0 bases, with 10 bases between the two germline ends. This CDR3 spans 16 amino acids. The chain's CDR3 is CASSVDPGISYNEQFF. For the CDR3, the DNA is TGTGCCAGCAGCGTAGACCCGGGGATCTCCTACAATGAGCAGTTCTTC.

This rearrangement joins TRBV18 to TRBJ2-3; 12 nucleotides match TRBD2. This CDR3 is 16 amino acids long. The ends lost 6 bases at V and 2 bases at J; junction bases unmatched: 6. Germline lookup yields CDR1 KGHSH and CDR2 LQKENI. The CDR3 here is CASSLAGGPITDTQYF. CDR3 DNA: TGTGCCAGCTCCCTAGCGGGAGGGCCTATCACAGATACGCAGTATTTT.

The rearrangement links TRBV11-3 to TRBJ2-7, with 8 bases aligning to TRBD1. Germline V lookup: CDR1 SGHNT, CDR2 YENEEA. The CDR3 spans 16 residues. The V segment lost 5 bases and the J segment 2 bases; nucleotides outside the gene matches: 11. CDR3: CASSAETGEFPYEQYF. The CDR3 nucleotides read TGTGCCAGCAGCGCCGAGACAGGGGAGTTTCCCTACGAGCAGTACTTC.

The chain is built from TRBV27 and TRBJ1-5, with 8 nucleotides matching TRBD1. V dropped 4 bases and J dropped 1; count of bases not matched to a gene: 3. Germline CDR1 is MNHEY and CDR2 is SMNVEV (reference sequence). The CDR3 contains 15 residues. In DNA, the CDR3 is TGTGCCAGCAGTTCAAACAGGGGGAGCAATCAGCCCCAGCATTTT. It is translated as CASSSNRGSNQPQHF.

This clone was detected only once. A read error is the likely source, as a far larger clone sits one nucleotide away. Other DNA sequences within the sample encode an identical CDR3. Here the CDR3 reads CASSLLQGAGTEAFF. CDR3 bases: TGTGCCAGCAGCCTATTACAGGGGGCTGGGACTGAAGCTTTCTTT. This rearrangement joins TRBV5-6 to TRBJ1-1, with 9 nucleotides matching TRBD1. Germline V gives CDR1 SGHDT, CDR2 YYEEEE. Trimming removed 4 bases from V and 5 bases from J; junction bases left unmatched: 9. This CDR3 contains 15 residues.